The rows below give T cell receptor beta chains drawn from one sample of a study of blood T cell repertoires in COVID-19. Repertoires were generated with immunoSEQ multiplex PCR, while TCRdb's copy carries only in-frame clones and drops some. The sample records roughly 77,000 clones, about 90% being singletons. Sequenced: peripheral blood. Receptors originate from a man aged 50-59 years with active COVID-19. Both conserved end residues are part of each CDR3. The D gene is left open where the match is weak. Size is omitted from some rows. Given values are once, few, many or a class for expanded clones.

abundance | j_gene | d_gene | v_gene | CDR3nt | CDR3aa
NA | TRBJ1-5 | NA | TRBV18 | TGTGCCAGCTCACCAGGGGGAGGGCTCACTAATCAGCCCCAGCATTTT | CASSPGGGLTNQPQHF
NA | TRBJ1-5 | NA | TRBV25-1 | TGTGCCAGCAGTGAGGGGAGTAGCAATCAGCCCCAGCATTTT | CASSEGSSNQPQHF
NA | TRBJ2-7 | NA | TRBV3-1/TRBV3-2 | TGTGCCAGCAGCCAAGTACCCGGGATCGAGCAGTACTTC | CASSQVPGIEQYF
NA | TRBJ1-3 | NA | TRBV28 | TGTGCCAGCAGTTTTGGGCAGTCGGGGGGAAACACCATATATTTT | CASSFGQSGGNTIYF
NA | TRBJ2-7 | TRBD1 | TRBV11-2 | TGTGCCAGCAGCAGTAACAGGGGGCTCTCCTACGAGCAGTACTTC | CASSSNRGLSYEQYF
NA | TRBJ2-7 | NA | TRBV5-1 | TGCGCCAGCAGCCCCGGGGGAGCCACCGCCGAGCAGTACTTC | CASSPGGATAEQYF
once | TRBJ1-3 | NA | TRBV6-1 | TGTGCCAGCAGTGAAGGGCGGCTGGCCCACACCATATATTTT | CASSEGRLAHTIYF
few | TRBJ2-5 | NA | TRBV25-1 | TGTGCCAGCAGTGAATATATGGGACTCCTTGCCCGGGAGACCCAGTACTTC | CASSEYMGLLARETQYF
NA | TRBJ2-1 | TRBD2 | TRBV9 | TGTGCCAGCAGCGGCCCTAGCGGAAGTTACAATGAGCAGTTCTTC | CASSGPSGSYNEQFF
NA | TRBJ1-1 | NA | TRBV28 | TGTGCCAGCACCGTGGACAGAGTGAACACTGAAGCTTTCTTT | CASTVDRVNTEAFF
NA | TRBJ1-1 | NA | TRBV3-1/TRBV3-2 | TGTGCCAGCAGCCTTTTGGACAGTCTGAACACTGAAGCTTTCTTT | CASSLLDSLNTEAFF
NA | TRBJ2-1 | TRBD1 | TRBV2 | TGTGCCAGCACCCGGACAGGGGGTCTCTACAATGAGCAGTTCTTC | CASTRTGGLYNEQFF
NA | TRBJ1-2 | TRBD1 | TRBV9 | TGTGCCAGCAGCGCACTGGAACAGGGGACGAATCATGGCTACACCTTC | CASSALEQGTNHGYTF
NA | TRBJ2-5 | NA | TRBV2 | TGTGCCAGCAAGAACAGGGTAGAGACCCAGTACTTC | CASKNRVETQYF
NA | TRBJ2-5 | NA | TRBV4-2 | TGTGCCAGCAGCCGACGCCTTGTGACAGACCAAGAGACCCAGTACTTC | CASSRRLVTDQETQYF
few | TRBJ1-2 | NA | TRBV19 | TGTGCCAGTAGTATTCGGGGCCAGGGGAATGGCTACACCTTC | CASSIRGQGNGYTF
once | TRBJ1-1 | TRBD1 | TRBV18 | TGTGCCAGCTCACCCGACAGGGGGATAACCACTGAAGCTTTCTTT | CASSPDRGITTEAFF
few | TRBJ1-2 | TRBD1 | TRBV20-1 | TGCAGTGCTAGTCTACAGGGGACTAACTATGGCTACACCTTC | CSASLQGTNYGYTF
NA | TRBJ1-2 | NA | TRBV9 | TGTGCCAGCAGCCTCCGGACGGACAGCAACTATGGCTACACCTTC | CASSLRTDSNYGYTF
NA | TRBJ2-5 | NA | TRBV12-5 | TGTGCTAGTGGCCCACTTGAGACCCAGTACTTC | CASGPLETQYF
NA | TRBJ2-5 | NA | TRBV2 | TGTGCCAGCACCCCAGGGATTAGAAATTCTGCCCAGTACTTC | CASTPGIRNSAQYF
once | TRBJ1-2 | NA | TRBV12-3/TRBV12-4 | TGTGCCAGCAGTCTTACAGCTAACTATGGCTACACCTTC | CASSLTANYGYTF
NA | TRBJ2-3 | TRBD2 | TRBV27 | TGTGCCAGCAGTTACCTCACAGCGGGAGGAATCACAGATACGCAGTATTTT | CASSYLTAGGITDTQYF
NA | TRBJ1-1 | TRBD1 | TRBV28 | TGTGCCAGCAGTTCCGCAGGGGGCCCGGGGAACACTGAAGCTTTCTTT | CASSSAGGPGNTEAFF
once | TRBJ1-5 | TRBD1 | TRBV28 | TGTGCCAGTGACAGGGGGCAGGTTTGGGGCAATCAGCCCCAGCATTTT | CASDRGQVWGNQPQHF
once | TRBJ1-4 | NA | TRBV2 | TGTGCCAGCAGTGCGAAACGGGGGAGGGAAAAACTGTTTTTT | CASSAKRGREKLFF
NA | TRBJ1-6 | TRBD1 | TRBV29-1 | TGCAGCGACGGGACAGGGGACTCACCCCTCCACTTT | CSDGTGDSPLHF
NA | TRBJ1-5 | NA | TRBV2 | TGTGCCAGCAGCGAGGACAGCCATAGCAATCAGCCCCAGCATTTT | CASSEDSHSNQPQHF
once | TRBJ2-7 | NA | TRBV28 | TGTGCCAGCACCCAGGGGAGGGGAAAGTACTTC | CASTQGRGKYF
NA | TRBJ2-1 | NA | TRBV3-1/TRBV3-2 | TGTGCCAGCAGCCCCCCTAGGGGGGGCCAGAATGAGCAGTTCTTC | CASSPPRGGQNEQFF
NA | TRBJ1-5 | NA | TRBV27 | TGTGCCAGCAGGGGTGGAAGCGGGGGCAATCAGCCCCAGCATTTT | CASRGGSGGNQPQHF
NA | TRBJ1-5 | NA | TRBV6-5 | TGTGCCAGCAGCCCCAGGGGCCTTCATCAGCCCCAGCATTTT | CASSPRGLHQPQHF
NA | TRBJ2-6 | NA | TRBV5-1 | TGCGCCAGCAGCGGAGCTGATGGGGCCAACGTCCTGACTTTC | CASSGADGANVLTF
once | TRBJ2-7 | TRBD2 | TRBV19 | TGTGCCAGTAGACTTCACGCGGGAGGTCCCTACGAGCAGTACTTC | CASRLHAGGPYEQYF
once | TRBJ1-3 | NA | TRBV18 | TGTGCCAGCTCACCACCGGGGCAGGGCAACACCATATATTTT | CASSPPGQGNTIYF
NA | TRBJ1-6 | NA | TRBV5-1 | TGCGCCAGCAGCCCCAGGGGACCTAATTCACCCCTCCACTTT | CASSPRGPNSPLHF